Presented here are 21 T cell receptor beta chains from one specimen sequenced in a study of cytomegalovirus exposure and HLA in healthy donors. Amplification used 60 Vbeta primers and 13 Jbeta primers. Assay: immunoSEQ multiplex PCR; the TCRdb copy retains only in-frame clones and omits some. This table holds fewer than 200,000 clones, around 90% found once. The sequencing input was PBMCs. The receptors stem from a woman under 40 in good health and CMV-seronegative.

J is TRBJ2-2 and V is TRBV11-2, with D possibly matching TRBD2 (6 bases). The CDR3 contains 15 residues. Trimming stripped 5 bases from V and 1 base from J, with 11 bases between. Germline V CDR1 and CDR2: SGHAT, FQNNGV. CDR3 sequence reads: CASSLGGWNTGELFF. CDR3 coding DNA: TGTGCCAGCAGCCTCGGGGGATGGAACACCGGGGAGCTGTTTTTT. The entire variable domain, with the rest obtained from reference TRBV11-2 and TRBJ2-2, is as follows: EAGVAQSPRYKIIEKRQSVAFWCNPISGHATLYWYQQILGQGPKLLIQFQNNGVVDDSQLPKDRFSAERLKGVDSTLKIQPAKLEDSAVYLCASSLGGWNTGELFFGEGSRLTVL.

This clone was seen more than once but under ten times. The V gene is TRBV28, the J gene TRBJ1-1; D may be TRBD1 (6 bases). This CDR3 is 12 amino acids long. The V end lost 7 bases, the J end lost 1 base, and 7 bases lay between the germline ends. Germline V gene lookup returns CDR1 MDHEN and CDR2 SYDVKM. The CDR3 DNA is TGTGCCAGCAAAGGGGGGAACACTGAAGCTTTCTTT. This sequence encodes CASKGGNTEAFF.

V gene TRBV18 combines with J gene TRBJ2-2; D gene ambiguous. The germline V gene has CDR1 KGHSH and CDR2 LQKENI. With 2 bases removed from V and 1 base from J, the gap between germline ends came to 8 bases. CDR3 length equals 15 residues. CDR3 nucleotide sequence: TGTGCCAGCTCACCAAGCGTTATGAACACCGGGGAGCTGTTTTTT. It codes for CASSPSVMNTGELFF.

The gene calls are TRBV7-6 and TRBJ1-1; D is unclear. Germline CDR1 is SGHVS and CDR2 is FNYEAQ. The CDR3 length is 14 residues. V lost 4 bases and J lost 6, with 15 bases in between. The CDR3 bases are TGTGCCAGCAGCTGGCAAATGGGCCGGCCTGAAGCTTTCTTT. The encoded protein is CASSWQMGRPEAFF.

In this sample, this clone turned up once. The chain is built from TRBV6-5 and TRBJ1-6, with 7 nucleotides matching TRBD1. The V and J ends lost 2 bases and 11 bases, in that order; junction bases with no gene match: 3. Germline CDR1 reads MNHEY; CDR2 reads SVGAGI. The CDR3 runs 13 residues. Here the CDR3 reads CASSYRGRAPLHF. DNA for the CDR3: TGTGCCAGCAGTTACAGGGGGCGGGCACCCCTCCACTTT.

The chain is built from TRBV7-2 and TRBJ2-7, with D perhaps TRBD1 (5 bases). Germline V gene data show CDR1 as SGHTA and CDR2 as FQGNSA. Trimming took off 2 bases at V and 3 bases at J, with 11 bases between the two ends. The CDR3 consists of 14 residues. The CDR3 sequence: CASSLNQGYYEQYF. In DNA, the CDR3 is TGTGCCAGCAGCTTAAACCAGGGTTACTACGAGCAGTACTTC.

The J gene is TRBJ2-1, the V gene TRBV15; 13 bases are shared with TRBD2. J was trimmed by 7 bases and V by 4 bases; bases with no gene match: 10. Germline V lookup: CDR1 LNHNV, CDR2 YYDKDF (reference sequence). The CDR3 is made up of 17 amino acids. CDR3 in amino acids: CATSTLGLAGVGNEQFF. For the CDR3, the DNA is TGTGCCACCAGCACCCTCGGACTAGCGGGAGTAGGGAATGAGCAGTTCTTC. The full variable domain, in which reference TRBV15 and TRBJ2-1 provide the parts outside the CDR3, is DAMVIQNPRYQVTQFGKPVTLSCSQTLNHNVMYWYQQKSSQAPKLLFHYYDKDFNNEADTPDNFQSRRPNTSFCFLDIRSPGLGDTAMYLCATSTLGLAGVGNEQFFGPGTRLTVL.

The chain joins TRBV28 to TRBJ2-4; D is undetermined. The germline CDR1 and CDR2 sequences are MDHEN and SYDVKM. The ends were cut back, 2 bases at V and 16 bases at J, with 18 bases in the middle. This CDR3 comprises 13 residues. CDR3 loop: CASSLPSPSLPYF. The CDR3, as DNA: TGTGCCAGCAGTTTACCCTCGCCCAGTCTGCCCTACTTC.

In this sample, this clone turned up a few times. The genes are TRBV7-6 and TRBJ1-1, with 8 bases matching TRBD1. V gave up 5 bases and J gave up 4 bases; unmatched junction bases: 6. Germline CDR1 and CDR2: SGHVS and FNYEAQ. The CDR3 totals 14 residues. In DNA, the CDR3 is TGTGCCAGCAGCCATCGGACAGGGTCCACTGAAGCTTTCTTT. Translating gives CASSHRTGSTEAFF.

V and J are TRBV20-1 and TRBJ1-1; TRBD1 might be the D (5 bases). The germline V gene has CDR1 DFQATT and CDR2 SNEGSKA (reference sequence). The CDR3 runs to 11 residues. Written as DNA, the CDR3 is TGCAGCGGGGGTGGGGGAACTGAAGCTTTCTTT. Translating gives CSGGGGTEAFF.

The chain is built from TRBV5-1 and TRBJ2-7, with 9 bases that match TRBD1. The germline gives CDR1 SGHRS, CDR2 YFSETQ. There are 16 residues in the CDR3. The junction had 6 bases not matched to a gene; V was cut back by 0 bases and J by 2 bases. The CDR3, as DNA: TGCGCCAGCAGCTTGGAAGGGACAGGGAGACCCTACGAGCAGTACTTC. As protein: CASSLEGTGRPYEQYF.

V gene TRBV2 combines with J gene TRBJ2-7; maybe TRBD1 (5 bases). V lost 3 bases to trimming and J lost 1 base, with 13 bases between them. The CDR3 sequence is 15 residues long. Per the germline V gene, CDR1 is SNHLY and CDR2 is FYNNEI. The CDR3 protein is CASSEMSGWSYEQYF. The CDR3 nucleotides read TGTGCCAGCAGTGAGATGTCAGGGTGGTCCTACGAGCAGTACTTC.

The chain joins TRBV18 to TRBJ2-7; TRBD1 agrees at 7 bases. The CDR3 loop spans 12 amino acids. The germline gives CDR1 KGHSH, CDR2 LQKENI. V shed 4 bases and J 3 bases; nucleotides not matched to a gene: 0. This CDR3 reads CASSRDSYEQYF. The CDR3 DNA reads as TGTGCCAGCTCACGGGACAGCTACGAGCAGTACTTC.

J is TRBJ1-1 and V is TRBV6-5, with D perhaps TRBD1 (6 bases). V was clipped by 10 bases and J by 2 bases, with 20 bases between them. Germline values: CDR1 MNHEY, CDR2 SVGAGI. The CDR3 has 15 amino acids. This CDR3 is CATKTLDSLNTEAFF. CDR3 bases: TGTGCCACAAAGACGTTGGACAGTCTAAACACTGAAGCTTTCTTT.

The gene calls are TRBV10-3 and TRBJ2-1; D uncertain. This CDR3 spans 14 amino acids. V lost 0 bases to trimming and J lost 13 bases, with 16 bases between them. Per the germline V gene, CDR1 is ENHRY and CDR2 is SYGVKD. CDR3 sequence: CAISESQSVPAQFF. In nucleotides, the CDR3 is TGTGCCATCAGTGAGTCGCAGAGCGTCCCCGCCCAGTTCTTC.

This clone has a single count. CDR3 coding DNA: TGTGCCAGTTCCCGACAGAGCTCCTATAATTCACCCCTCCACTTT. This codes for CASSRQSSYNSPLHF. The chain links TRBV6-1 to TRBJ1-6, with D possibly matching TRBD1 (5 bases). The germline V gene encodes CDR1 MNHNS and CDR2 SASEGT. V was pared by 9 bases and J by 0 bases, with 12 bases between. CDR3 size: 15 residues.

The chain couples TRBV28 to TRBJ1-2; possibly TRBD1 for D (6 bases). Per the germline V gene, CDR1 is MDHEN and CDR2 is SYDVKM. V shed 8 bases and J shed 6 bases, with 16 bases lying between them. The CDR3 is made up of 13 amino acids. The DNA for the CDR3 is TGTGCCAGCCTACAGGACAGTCCCAATGGCTACACCTTC. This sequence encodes CASLQDSPNGYTF.

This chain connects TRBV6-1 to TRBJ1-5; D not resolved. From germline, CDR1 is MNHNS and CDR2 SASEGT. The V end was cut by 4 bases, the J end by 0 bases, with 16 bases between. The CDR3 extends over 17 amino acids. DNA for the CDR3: TGTGCCAGCAGTGGCCGGCGCCAGGTGGATAGCAATCAGCCCCAGCATTTT. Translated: CASSGRRQVDSNQPQHF.

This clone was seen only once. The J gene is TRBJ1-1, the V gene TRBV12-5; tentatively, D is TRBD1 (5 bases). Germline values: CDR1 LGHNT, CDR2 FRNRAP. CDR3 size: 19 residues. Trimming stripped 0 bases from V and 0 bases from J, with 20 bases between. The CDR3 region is CASGLVHQGKTVMNTEAFF. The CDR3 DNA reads TGTGCTAGTGGTTTGGTTCACCAAGGAAAGACAGTTATGAACACTGAAGCTTTCTTT.

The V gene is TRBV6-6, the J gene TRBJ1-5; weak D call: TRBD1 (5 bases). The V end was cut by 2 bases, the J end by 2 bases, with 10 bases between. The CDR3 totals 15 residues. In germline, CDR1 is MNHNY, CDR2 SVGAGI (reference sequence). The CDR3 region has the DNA TGTGCCAGCAGTTACGGGGGGGGTGGCAATCAGCCCCAGCATTTT. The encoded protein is CASSYGGGGNQPQHF.

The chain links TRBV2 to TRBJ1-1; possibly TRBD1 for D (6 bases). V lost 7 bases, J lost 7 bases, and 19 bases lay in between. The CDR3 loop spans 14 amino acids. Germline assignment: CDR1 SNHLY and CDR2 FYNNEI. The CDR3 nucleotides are TGTGCCAGCATCTACGAAGGGGGACGGGGTGAAGCTTTCTTT. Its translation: CASIYEGGRGEAFF.